The 20 T cell receptor beta chains listed next were all sequenced from one sample in a study of CD8 T cells in ankylosing spondylitis. MiXCR was run by TCRdb on the 5' RACE reads, yielding one entry per CDR3 protein. The sample holds 150,000 to 200,000 distinct CDR3 sequences, 15% to 20% seen once. The specimen was blood, either unsorted or a sorted T cell fraction (not recorded which). These receptors were obtained from a male donor aged 10-29 years with ankylosing spondylitis or in good health (not recorded which).

The sample holds many counts of this clonotype. CDR3 nucleotide sequence: TGTGCCAGCAGTTTAGGACTAGCGGGAGGCCTCCAAGAGACCCAGTACTTC. The encoded protein is CASSLGLAGGLQETQYF. The chain is built from TRBV12-3 or TRBV12-4 and TRBJ2-5; TRBD2 matches 13 bases. The CDR3 is 17 amino acids. The J segment lost 1 base and the V segment lost 1 base, leaving 3 bases of the junction unmatched.

This clonotype occurred many times. The chain links TRBV7-2 to TRBJ2-1, with D possibly TRBD2 on 6 matching bases. The CDR3 loop spans 15 amino acids. CDR1 is SGHTA, CDR2 FQGNSA, per germline. The ends were cut back, 5 bases at V and 1 base at J, with 12 bases in the middle. This chain's CDR3 is CASSPGSWSYNEQFF. The DNA of the CDR3 is TGTGCCAGCAGCCCCGGGAGTTGGTCCTACAATGAGCAGTTCTTC.

This clonotype was counted many times. The chain links TRBV12-3 or TRBV12-4 to TRBJ1-4; 9 positions agree with TRBD1. This CDR3 has 14 residues. The trim removed 6 bases at V and 13 bases at J, leaving 12 bases unmatched. The CDR3 spells CASSVGTGPKLLFF. CDR3 in DNA: TGTGCCAGCAGCGTCGGGACAGGGCCTAAGCTACTGTTTTTT.

The rearrangement joins TRBV27 to TRBJ2-5, with 8 bases matching TRBD2. This CDR3 is 14 amino acids long. Germline V gene sequence: CDR1 MNHEY, CDR2 SMNVEV (reference sequence). Trimming cost V 0 bases and J 5 bases; bases outside gene matches: 2. CDR3 in amino acids: CASSLSVAGETQYF. CDR3 in DNA: TGTGCCAGCAGTTTATCAGTAGCGGGGGAGACCCAGTACTTC.

The table lists this clonotype with many counts. This chain uses TRBV6-5 with TRBJ1-6, with D maybe TRBD1 (5 bases). Trimming took off 5 bases at V and 7 bases at J, with 12 bases between the two ends. Germline-derived CDR1 and CDR2 are MNHEY and SVGAGI. There are 14 residues in the CDR3. This chain's CDR3 is CASSQQAPNSPLHF. For the CDR3, the DNA is TGTGCCAGCAGTCAACAGGCGCCGAATTCACCCCTCCACTTT.

The V call is TRBV24-1, the J call TRBJ1-5; unclear D gene. The germline V gene encodes CDR1 KGHDR and CDR2 SFDVKD. This CDR3 has 14 amino acids. The germline V and J ends were trimmed by 1 base and 2 bases, with 5 bases remaining between them. The CDR3 DNA reads TGTGCCACCAGTGATTTTGGGGGCAATCAGCCCCAGCATTTT. Translation: CATSDFGGNQPQHF.

This clonotype was counted many times. The chain employs TRBV12-3 or TRBV12-4 and TRBJ2-6; D is unresolved. Trimming took 0 bases from V and 0 from J, leaving 9 bases between them. CDR3 length: 17 residues. In DNA form, the CDR3 reads TGTGCCAGCAGTTTAGCGATGGCTAGCTCTGGGGCCAACGTCCTGACTTTC. Translating gives CASSLAMASSGANVLTF.

This clonotype was counted many times. The V and J genes are TRBV3-1 and TRBJ2-1; unclear D gene. CDR1 LGHDT and CDR2 YNNKEL come from the germline V gene (reference sequence). The V gene lost 1 base and the J gene lost 6 bases, with 10 bases spanning the gap. The CDR3 covers 14 residues. The CDR3 DNA reads as TGTGCCAGCAGCCAAGTAGGCAGATTCAATGAGCAGTTCTTC. Translating it yields CASSQVGRFNEQFF.

This clonotype has at least ten counts. The chain recombines TRBV4-1 with TRBJ2-2; the D gene could be TRBD1 or TRBD2 (5 bases each). Germline V lookup: CDR1 MGHRA, CDR2 YSYEKL. The CDR3 covers 17 residues. V lost 1 base and J 1 base, leaving 13 bases between the germline ends. The CDR3 reads CASSQVGAGENTGELFF. The CDR3 DNA is TGCGCCAGCAGCCAAGTTGGGGCCGGGGAGAACACCGGGGAGCTGTTTTTT.

This clonotype was seen at least ten times. One junction end does not reproduce the germline sequence, and a read error may be involved. The genes are TRBV28 and TRBJ2-1; maybe TRBD2 (5 bases). This CDR3 comprises 12 residues. Germline V CDR1 and CDR2: MDHEN, SYDVKM. DNA of the CDR3: TGTGCCAGCAGTTCTGTCGCTTGGGAGACGAGCTTC. Translating it yields CASSSVAWETSF.

This clonotype has ten or more counts. The J gene is TRBJ2-4, the V gene TRBV29-1; 8 bases agree with TRBD1. The junction had 4 bases not matched to a gene; V was cut back by 3 bases and J by 9 bases. CDR1 is SQVTM, CDR2 ANQGSEA, per germline. CDR3 size: 12 residues. This CDR3 reads CSVESGGPIQYF. The CDR3, as DNA: TGCAGCGTTGAGTCAGGGGGCCCCATTCAGTACTTC.

The chain recombines TRBV27 with TRBJ2-1; TRBD1 is a possible D gene (6 bases). V lost 4 bases and J lost 5, with 9 bases in between. The CDR3 loop spans 13 amino acids. Germline V gives CDR1 MNHEY, CDR2 SMNVEV (reference sequence). CDR3 protein: CASSSDSNNEQFF. The DNA for the CDR3 is TGTGCCAGCAGTTCGGACAGTAACAATGAGCAGTTCTTC.

Many counts were recorded for this clonotype. The chain couples TRBV12-3 or TRBV12-4 to TRBJ2-1, with D hard to call. CDR3 length: 12 amino acids. The ends were cut back, 0 bases at V and 9 bases at J, with 6 bases in the middle. The CDR3: CASSLAYLEQFF. The CDR3 coding sequence is TGTGCCAGCAGTTTAGCGTACCTTGAGCAGTTCTTC.

The J gene is TRBJ2-5, the V gene TRBV20-1; unclear D gene. Germline V CDR1 and CDR2: DFQATT, SNEGSKA (reference sequence). The CDR3 loop spans 15 amino acids. The CDR3 spells CSAFTGPLYQETQYF. DNA for the CDR3: TGCAGCGCCTTCACCGGGCCCTTGTACCAAGAGACCCAGTACTTC.

This clonotype appeared many times. This chain links TRBV24-1 with TRBJ2-7; D may be TRBD2 (6 bases). This CDR3 is built from 13 residues. The germline V gene encodes CDR1 KGHDR and CDR2 SFDVKD. The V gene lost 7 bases and the J gene lost 2 bases, with 11 bases spanning the gap. CDR3 sequence reads: CATRYGRPYEQYV. In nucleotides, the CDR3 is TGTGCCACCAGGTACGGGAGACCCTACGAGCAGTACGTC.

The table lists this clonotype with many counts. CDR3 nucleotide sequence: TGCGCCAGCGCGGGGGGACTAGCGGGAGTTAATGAGCAGTTCTTC. The encoded protein is CASAGGLAGVNEQFF. The V call is TRBV4-3, the J call TRBJ2-1, with 14 bases that match TRBD2. The length of the CDR3 is 15 residues. CDR1 is LGHNA and CDR2 is YSLEER in the germline V gene. The V and J ends lost 8 bases and 7 bases, in that order; junction bases with no gene match: 7.

Ten or more counts support this clonotype. The chain joins TRBV18 to TRBJ2-1; the match to TRBD2 covers 8 bases. This CDR3 is built from 16 residues. Per the germline V gene, CDR1 is KGHSH and CDR2 is LQKENI. V was clipped by 0 bases and J by 6 bases; unmatched bases: 7. CDR3 bases: TGTGCCAGCTCACCACCGGTCGCGGGAGGATCCAATGAGCAGTTCTTC. This codes for CASSPPVAGGSNEQFF. Looking up the rest from reference TRBV18 and TRBJ2-1 gives the full variable domain: NAGVMQNPRHLVRRRGQEARLRCSPMKGHSHVYWYRQLPEEGLKFMVYLQKENIIDESGMPKERFSAEFPKEGPSILRIQQVVRGDSAAYFCASSPPVAGGSNEQFFGPGTRLTVL.

This clonotype was detected a few times. The V call is TRBV4-3, the J call TRBJ2-7; D unclear. Germline CDR1 reads LGHNA; CDR2 reads YSLEER. V was clipped by 0 bases and J by 0 bases, with 9 bases between them. This CDR3 has 15 amino acids. The CDR3 DNA reads TGCGCCAGCAGCCAAGATCCGGCCACCTCCTACGAGCAGTACTTC. Translation gives CASSQDPATSYEQYF.

This clonotype was found many times. V gene TRBV7-2 combines with J gene TRBJ1-2, with 9 positions matching TRBD1. V lost 2 bases to trimming and J lost 8 bases; unmatched junction nucleotides: 9. Germline V gene lookup returns CDR1 SGHTA and CDR2 FQGNSA. The CDR3 totals 15 residues. This CDR3 reads CASSLKLGTGRGYTF. The CDR3 region has the DNA TGTGCCAGCAGCTTAAAGTTGGGGACAGGGAGAGGCTACACCTTC.

This clonotype came up many times. The rearrangement uses TRBV3-1 and TRBJ2-2, with D unresolved. Germline V lookup: CDR1 LGHDT, CDR2 YNNKEL (reference sequence). The CDR3 is 11 amino acids. V was pared by 3 bases and J by 7 bases, with 3 bases between. CDR3 nucleotide sequence: TGTGCCAGCAGCCAGAACGGGGAGCTGTTTTTT. Translation gives CASSQNGELFF. The whole variable domain, remainder taken from reference TRBV3-1 and TRBJ2-2, is DTAVSQTPKYLVTQMGNDKSIKCEQNLGHDTMYWYKQDSKKFLKIMFSYNNKELIINETVPNRFSPKSPDKAHLNLHINSLELGDSAVYFCASSQNGELFFGEGSRLTVL.